The rows below give T cell receptor beta chains drawn from one sample of a study of cytomegalovirus exposure and HLA in healthy donors. Libraries were prepared by immunoSEQ multiplex PCR; TCRdb keeps only in-frame clonotypes and omits some of them. The table includes some 160,000 clones, around 75% detected once. The sequenced material came from PBMCs. The receptor source for this set is a middle-aged woman in good health and CMV-seronegative. The CDR3 runs from the conserved cysteine through the conserved F or W. The D gene is left open where the match is weak.

TRBD1	TRBV7-6	TRBJ1-1	CASSLEGTGANTEAFF
NA	TRBV2	TRBJ2-5	CASYYRAQETQYF
TRBD1	TRBV10-3	TRBJ1-1	CAISDPGQGGTEAFF
TRBD1	TRBV7-9	TRBJ1-1	CASRPSRGQNEAFF
TRBD1	TRBV13	TRBJ1-1	CASSSNFQDRVVTEAFF
NA	TRBV2	TRBJ2-7	CASRLTSRGFYEQYF
TRBD2	TRBV6-5	TRBJ2-7	CAIGLAGSYEQYF
TRBD1	TRBV5-1	TRBJ2-7	CASSLGPVQGTEQYF
TRBD1	TRBV28	TRBJ1-1	CASSSLGTGGPNTEAFF
TRBD1	TRBV5-4	TRBJ2-5	CASSSTTGSETQYF
TRBD1	TRBV6-1	TRBJ1-5	CASSSGTGGNQPQHF
NA	TRBV5-1	TRBJ2-3	CASSLGGLSTDTQYF
NA	TRBV28	TRBJ2-1	CASLPLGGASYNEQFF
NA	TRBV7-9	TRBJ1-2	CASSFSTGPGYTF
TRBD1	TRBV7-9	TRBJ2-7	CASSFQPGQVAPYEQYF
NA	TRBV5-4	TRBJ2-3	CASSPPGEADTQYF
NA	TRBV6-5	TRBJ1-4	CASSFLGVSNEKLFF
NA	TRBV25-1	TRBJ2-1	CASSDGWRASSYNEQFF
TRBD1	TRBV23-1	TRBJ2-7	CASQPEQGSWPTYEQYF
TRBD1	TRBV19	TRBJ2-1	CASSPDRAMEQFF
NA	TRBV7-9	TRBJ2-3	CASSLVGADTQYF